This T cell receptor (beta chain) came from a study of cytomegalovirus exposure and HLA in healthy donors. Note on this clone: Its antigen is unknown.

Study-wide results and limits: An analysis done earlier found most TCR beta V segments productive about 90% or about 30% of the time. With later analysis, a missense DCLRE1C variant became linked to TCR beta V- and J-gene trimming.

PCR used 60 Vbeta primers and 13 Jbeta primers. Clones were sequenced by immunoSEQ multiplex PCR, and TCRdb holds only the in-frame ones, with some missing. In the table there are about 160,000 clones, 65% to 85% of which are singletons. CDR1 is MDHEN and CDR2 is SYDVKM in the germline V gene. V was clipped by 7 bases and J by 4 bases; unmatched bases: 6. The CDR3 is 16 residues long. This sequence originates from a woman aged 45 to 65 in good health and CMV-seropositive. The sequencing sample was made of PBMCs. V and J are TRBV28 and TRBJ2-2, with TRBD2 identical over 13 bases. The DNA of the CDR3 is TGTGCCAGCATCGGACTAGCGGGAGTTCGCACCGGGGAGCTGTTTTTT. Translation gives CASIGLAGVRTGELFF.